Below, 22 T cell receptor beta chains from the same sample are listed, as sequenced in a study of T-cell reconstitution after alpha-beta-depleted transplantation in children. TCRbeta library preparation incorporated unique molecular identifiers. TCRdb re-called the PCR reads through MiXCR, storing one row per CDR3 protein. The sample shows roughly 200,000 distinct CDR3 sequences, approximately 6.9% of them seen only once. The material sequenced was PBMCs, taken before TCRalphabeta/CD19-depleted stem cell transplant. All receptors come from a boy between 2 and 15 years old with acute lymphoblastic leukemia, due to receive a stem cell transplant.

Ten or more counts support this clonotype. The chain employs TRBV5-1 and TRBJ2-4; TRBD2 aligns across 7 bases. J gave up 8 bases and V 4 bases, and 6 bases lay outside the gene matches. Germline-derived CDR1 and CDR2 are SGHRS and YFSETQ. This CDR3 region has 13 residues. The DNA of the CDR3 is TGCGCCAGCAGCGCTCCGGGGAGGGACATTCAGTACTTC. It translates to CASSAPGRDIQYF.

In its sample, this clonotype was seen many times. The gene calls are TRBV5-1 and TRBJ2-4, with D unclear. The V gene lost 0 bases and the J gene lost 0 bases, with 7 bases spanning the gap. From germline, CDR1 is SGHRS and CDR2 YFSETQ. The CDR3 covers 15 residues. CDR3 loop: CASSLGVTAKNIQYF. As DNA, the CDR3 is TGCGCCAGCAGCTTGGGGGTTACAGCCAAAAACATTCAGTACTTC.

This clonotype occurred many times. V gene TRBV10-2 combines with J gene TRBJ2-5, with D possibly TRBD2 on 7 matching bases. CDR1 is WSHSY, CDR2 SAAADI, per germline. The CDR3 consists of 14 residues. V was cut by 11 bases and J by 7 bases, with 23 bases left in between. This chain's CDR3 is CAAGGRGGLGTQYF. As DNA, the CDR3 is TGCGCCGCGGGCGGGAGAGGGGGTCTGGGGACCCAGTACTTC.

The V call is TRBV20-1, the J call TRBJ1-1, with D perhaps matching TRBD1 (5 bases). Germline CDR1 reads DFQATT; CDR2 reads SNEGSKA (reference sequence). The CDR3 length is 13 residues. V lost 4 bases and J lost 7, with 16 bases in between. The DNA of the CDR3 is TGCAGTGCTACACTGGGACGGGAACTTGAAGCTTTCTTT. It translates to CSATLGRELEAFF.

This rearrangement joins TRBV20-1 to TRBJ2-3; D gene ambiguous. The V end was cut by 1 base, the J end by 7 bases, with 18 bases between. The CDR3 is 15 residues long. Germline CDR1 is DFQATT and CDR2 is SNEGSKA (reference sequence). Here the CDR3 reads CSARVGNLVSYTQYF. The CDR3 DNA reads TGCAGTGCTAGAGTGGGGAACCTCGTCTCGTATACGCAGTATTTT.

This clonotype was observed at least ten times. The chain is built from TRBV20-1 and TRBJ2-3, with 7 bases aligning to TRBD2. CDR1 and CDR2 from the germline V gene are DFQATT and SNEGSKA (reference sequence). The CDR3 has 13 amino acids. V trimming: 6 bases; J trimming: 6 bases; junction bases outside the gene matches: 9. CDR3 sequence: CSARGLKLDTQYF. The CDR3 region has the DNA TGCAGTGCGCGGGGGTTAAAACTGGATACGCAGTATTTT.

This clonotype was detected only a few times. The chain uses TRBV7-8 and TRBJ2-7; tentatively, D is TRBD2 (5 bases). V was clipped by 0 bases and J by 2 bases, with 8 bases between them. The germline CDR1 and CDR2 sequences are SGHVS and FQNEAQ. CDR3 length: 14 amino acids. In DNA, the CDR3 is TGTGCCAGCAGCTTAGCTCCGGGGACCTACGAGCAGTACTTC. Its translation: CASSLAPGTYEQYF.

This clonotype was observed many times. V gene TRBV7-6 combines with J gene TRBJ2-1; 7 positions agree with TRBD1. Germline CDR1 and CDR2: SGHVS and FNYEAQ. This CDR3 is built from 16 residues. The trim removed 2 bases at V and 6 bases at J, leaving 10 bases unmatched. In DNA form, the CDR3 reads TGTGCCAGCAGCTTACGCGCGGACAGGTGGCCCAATGAGCAGTTCTTC. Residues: CASSLRADRWPNEQFF.

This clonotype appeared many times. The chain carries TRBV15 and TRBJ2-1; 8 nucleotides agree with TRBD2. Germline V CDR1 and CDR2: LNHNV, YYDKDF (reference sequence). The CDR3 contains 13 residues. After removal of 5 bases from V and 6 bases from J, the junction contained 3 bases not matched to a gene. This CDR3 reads CATSRTSFNEQFF. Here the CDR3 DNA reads TGTGCCACCAGCCGGACTAGCTTCAATGAGCAGTTCTTC.

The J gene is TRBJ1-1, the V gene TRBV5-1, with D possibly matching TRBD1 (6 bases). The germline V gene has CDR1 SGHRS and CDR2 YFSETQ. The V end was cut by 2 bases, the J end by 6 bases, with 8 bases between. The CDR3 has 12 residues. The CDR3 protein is CASSFSGAEAFF. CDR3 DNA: TGCGCCAGCAGCTTCTCAGGGGCTGAAGCTTTCTTT.

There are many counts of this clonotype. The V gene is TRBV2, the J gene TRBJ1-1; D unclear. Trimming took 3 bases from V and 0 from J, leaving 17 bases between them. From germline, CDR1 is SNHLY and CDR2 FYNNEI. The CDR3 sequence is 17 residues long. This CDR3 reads CASSDGGSRRMNTEAFF. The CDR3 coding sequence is TGTGCCAGCAGTGATGGAGGTTCCCGCAGGATGAACACTGAAGCTTTCTTT.

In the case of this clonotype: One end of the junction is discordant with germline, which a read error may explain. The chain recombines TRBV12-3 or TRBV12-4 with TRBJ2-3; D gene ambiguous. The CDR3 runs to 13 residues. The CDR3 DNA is TGTGCCAGAAGTTTCGTCCCGGCAGATACGCAGTATTTT. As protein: CARSFVPADTQYF.

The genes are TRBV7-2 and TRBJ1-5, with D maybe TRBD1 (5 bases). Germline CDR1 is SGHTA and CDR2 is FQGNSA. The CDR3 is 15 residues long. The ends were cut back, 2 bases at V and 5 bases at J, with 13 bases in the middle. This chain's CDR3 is CASSLMEGAHQPQHF. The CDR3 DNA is TGTGCCAGCAGCTTAATGGAAGGGGCCCATCAGCCCCAGCATTTT.

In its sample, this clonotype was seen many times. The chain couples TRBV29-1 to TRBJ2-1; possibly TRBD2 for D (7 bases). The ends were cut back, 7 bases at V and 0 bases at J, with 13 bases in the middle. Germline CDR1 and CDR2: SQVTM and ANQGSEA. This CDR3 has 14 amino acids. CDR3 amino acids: CSARGATSYNEQFF. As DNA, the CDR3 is TGCAGCGCCCGGGGGGCAACCTCCTACAATGAGCAGTTCTTC.

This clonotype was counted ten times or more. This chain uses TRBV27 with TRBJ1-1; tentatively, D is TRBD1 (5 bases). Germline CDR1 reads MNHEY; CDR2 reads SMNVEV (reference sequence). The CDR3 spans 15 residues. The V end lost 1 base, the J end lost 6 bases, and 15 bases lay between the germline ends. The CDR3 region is CASSLYDNGGSEAFF. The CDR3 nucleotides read TGTGCCAGCAGTTTATACGACAACGGGGGGTCTGAAGCTTTCTTT.

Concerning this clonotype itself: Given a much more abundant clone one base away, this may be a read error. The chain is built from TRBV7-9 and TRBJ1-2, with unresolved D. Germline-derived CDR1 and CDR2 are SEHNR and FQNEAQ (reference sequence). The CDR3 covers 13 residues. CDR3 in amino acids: CVSSLQSTYGYTF. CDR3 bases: TGTGTCAGCAGCCTTCAAAGCACCTATGGCTACACCTTC.

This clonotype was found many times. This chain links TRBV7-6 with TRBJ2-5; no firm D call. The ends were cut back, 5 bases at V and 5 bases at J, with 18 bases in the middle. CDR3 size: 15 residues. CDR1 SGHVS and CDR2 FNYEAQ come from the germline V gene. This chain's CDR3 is CASSPLLSAPETQYF. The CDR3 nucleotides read TGTGCCAGCAGCCCTCTTCTTTCTGCTCCGGAGACCCAGTACTTC. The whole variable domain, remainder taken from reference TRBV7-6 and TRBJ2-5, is GAGVSQSPRYKVTKRGQDVALRCDPISGHVSLYWYRQALGQGPEFLTYFNYEAQQDKSGLPNDRFSAERPEGSISTLTIQRTEQRDSAMYRCASSPLLSAPETQYFGPGTRLLVL.

DNA for the CDR3: TGTGCCAGCAGCTTACACGACGATCAGCCCCAGCATTTT. Its translation: CASSLHDDQPQHF. This rearrangement joins TRBV7-9 to TRBJ1-5; no clear D. V lost 2 bases and J 5 bases, leaving 7 bases between the germline ends. The CDR3 has 13 amino acids. Per the germline V gene, CDR1 is SEHNR and CDR2 is FQNEAQ (reference sequence). Combining the CDR3 with reference TRBV7-9 and TRBJ1-5 gives the whole variable domain DTGVSQNPRHKITKRGQNVTFRCDPISEHNRLYWYRQTLGQGPEFLTYFQNEAQLEKSRLLSDRFSAERPKGSFSTLEIQRTEQGDSAMYLCASSLHDDQPQHFGDGTRLSIL.

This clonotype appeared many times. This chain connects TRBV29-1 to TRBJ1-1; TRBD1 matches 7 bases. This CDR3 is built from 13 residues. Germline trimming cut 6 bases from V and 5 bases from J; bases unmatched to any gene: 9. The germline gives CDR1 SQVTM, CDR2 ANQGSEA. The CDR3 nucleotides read TGCAGCGTCACAGGGGTTCGGGGAACTGAAGCTTTCTTT. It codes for CSVTGVRGTEAFF.

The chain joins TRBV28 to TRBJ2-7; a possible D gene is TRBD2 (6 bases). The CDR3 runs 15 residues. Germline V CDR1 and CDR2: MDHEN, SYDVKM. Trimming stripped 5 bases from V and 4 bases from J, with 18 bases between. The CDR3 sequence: CASSLAVGGAYEQYF. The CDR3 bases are TGTGCCAGCAGTCTTGCTGTGGGCGGGGCATACGAGCAGTACTTC.

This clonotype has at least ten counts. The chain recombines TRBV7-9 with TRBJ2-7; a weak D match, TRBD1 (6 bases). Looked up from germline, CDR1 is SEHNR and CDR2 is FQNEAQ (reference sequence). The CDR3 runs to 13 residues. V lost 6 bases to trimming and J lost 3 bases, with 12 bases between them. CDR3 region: CASREAGDYEQYF. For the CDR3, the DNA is TGTGCCAGCAGGGAGGCAGGGGACTACGAGCAGTACTTC.

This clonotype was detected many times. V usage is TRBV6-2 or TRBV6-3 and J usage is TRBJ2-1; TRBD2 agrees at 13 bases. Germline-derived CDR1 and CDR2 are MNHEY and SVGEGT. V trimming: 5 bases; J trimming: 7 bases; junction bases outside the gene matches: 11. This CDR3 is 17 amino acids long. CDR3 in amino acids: CASSPHPGLAGNNEQFF. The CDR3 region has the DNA TGTGCCAGCAGTCCCCACCCGGGACTAGCGGGAAATAATGAGCAGTTCTTC.